These T cell receptor beta chains were read from a single sample in a study of blood T cell repertoires in COVID-19. Some clones are missing from TCRdb's copy, which holds only in-frame ones; the method was immunoSEQ multiplex PCR. The sample holds 100,000 to 150,000 clones; about 89% are singletons and the top ten take over 9.5%. Sequencing used peripheral blood. Every receptor here comes from a woman aged 70 to 79 with COVID-19, enrolled during active disease. Each CDR3 is given with its conserved first and last residue. Each record gives: clone size, D gene, J gene, V gene, CDR3 DNA, CDR3 protein. The D gene is left open where the match is weak. For some rows the clone size is stated as once, few or many, or as a class when expanded; others skip it.

once	TRBD2	TRBJ2-5	TRBV5-1	TGCGCCAGCAGCTTGGGACTAGCGCAAGAGACCCAGTACTTC	CASSLGLAQETQYF
NA	TRBD1	TRBJ2-5	TRBV7-3	TGTGCCAGCAGCAGGGCAGGGGGCTCAGAGACCCAGTACTTC	CASSRAGGSETQYF
once	TRBD1	TRBJ2-1	TRBV20-1	TGCAGTGCCAGTAGTAGTAGGGGACAGATAAATGAGCAGTTCTTC	CSASSSRGQINEQFF
NA	TRBD2	TRBJ2-1	TRBV11-1	TGTGCCAGCAGTTATAGCGGGGGAAATTACAATGAGCAGTTCTTC	CASSYSGGNYNEQFF
NA	NA	TRBJ1-2	TRBV10-3	TGTGCCATCAGTGAGCCGGGAGTTAACTATGGCTACACCTTC	CAISEPGVNYGYTF
NA	TRBD2	TRBJ2-3	TRBV3-1/TRBV3-2	TGCGCCCGCAGCCCGGGGGGGCGGGGGCCCTCTCGCACAGATACGCAGTATTTT	CARSPGGRGPSRTDTQYF
NA	NA	TRBJ1-5	TRBV6-5	TGTGCCAGGGGCCAGAGTGCTCAGCCCCAGCATTTT	CARGQSAQPQHF
NA	TRBD2	TRBJ2-2	TRBV6-5	TGTGCCAGCAGTAAAAGCGGGGCGGGGACCGGGGAGCTGTTTTTT	CASSKSGAGTGELFF
NA	TRBD1	TRBJ1-2	TRBV28	TGTGCCACCAATAGCCTTACGGGACAGGGGGGCTATGGCTACACCTTC	CATNSLTGQGGYGYTF
NA	TRBD1	TRBJ1-1	TRBV30	TGTGCCTGGGACCATGACAGGGTGAACACTGAAGCTTTCTTT	CAWDHDRVNTEAFF
NA	NA	TRBJ1-1	TRBV11-2	TGTGCCAGCAGAAGCCTGCGGAACACTGAAGCTTTCTTT	CASRSLRNTEAFF
NA	NA	TRBJ1-6	TRBV7-2	TGTGCCAGCAGCTTAAGGTCTGGGGGGGATAATTCACCCCTCCACTTT	CASSLRSGGDNSPLHF
NA	NA	TRBJ1-2	TRBV2	TGTGCCAGCAGCCCCGCCGGGGATGGACACTATGGCTACACCTTC	CASSPAGDGHYGYTF
NA	NA	TRBJ2-5	TRBV11-3	TGTGCCAGCAGCCCCCGCGTGGACCAAGAGACCCAGTACTTC	CASSPRVDQETQYF
NA	NA	TRBJ2-1	TRBV5-1	TGCGCCAGCAGCTTGGTGGGTGACAGCAACAATGAGCAGTTCTTC	CASSLVGDSNNEQFF
NA	TRBD1	TRBJ1-1	TRBV28	TGTGCCAGCAGTTTAACCGGGACAGGGTCTGAAGCTTTCTTT	CASSLTGTGSEAFF
NA	NA	TRBJ2-1	TRBV5-1	TGCGCCAGCAGCTTGGGCGGGGCTATCTACAATGAGCAGTTCTTC	CASSLGGAIYNEQFF
NA	NA	TRBJ1-6	TRBV18	TGTGCCAGCTCACCTGACAGTTATAATTCACCCCTCCACTTT	CASSPDSYNSPLHF
once	TRBD1	TRBJ1-1	TRBV30	TGTGCCTGGACCGACAGGGGCAAGGAAGCTTTCTTT	CAWTDRGKEAFF
NA	NA	TRBJ1-4	TRBV4-1	TGCGCCAGCAGCCTCCTCGGAGGAGGGACGAATGAAAAACTGTTTTTT	CASSLLGGGTNEKLFF
NA	NA	TRBJ2-2	TRBV9	TGTGCCAGCAGCGTAGTTCTAGATAACACCGGGGAGCTGTTTTTT	CASSVVLDNTGELFF
NA	TRBD1	TRBJ1-2	TRBV6-5	TGTGCCAGCAGTTATACCGGGACAGGGGACTATGGCTACACCTTC	CASSYTGTGDYGYTF
NA	NA	TRBJ2-5	TRBV15	TGTGCCACCGGGGCAGGAGAGACCCAGTACTTC	CATGAGETQYF
NA	NA	TRBJ2-3	TRBV10-2	TGCGCCAGCAGTGACGCGTCGGCGGCCAGCACAGATACGCAGTATTTT	CASSDASAASTDTQYF